This is a list of T cell receptor beta chains from one sample in a study of T cells in Graves' hyperthyroidism and ophthalmopathy. MiXCR, applied by TCRdb to the multiplex PCR reads, yields one record per CDR3 protein. The sample has hundreds of thousands of distinct CDR3 sequences; less than 25% are singletons. The sample comprised blood. These receptors came from a young man with Graves' ophthalmopathy. Each CDR3 is given with its conserved first and last residue. Each record gives: J gene, V gene, D gene, clone size, CDR3 protein, CDR3 DNA. D genes are given only for firm matches. A clone size is listed for some rows: how often the clone was seen (once, few, many), or a class if it is expanded.

j_call: TRBJ1-1; v_call: TRBV20-1; d_call: NA; clone_size: many; cdr3_aa: CSARDLGGMHTEAFF; cdr3_nt: TGCAGTGCTAGAGATTTAGGGGGAATGCACACTGAAGCTTTCTTT
j_call: TRBJ2-3; v_call: TRBV6-1; d_call: TRBD2; clone_size: few; cdr3_aa: CASSLAPLAGGTDTQYF; cdr3_nt: TGTGCCAGCAGCCTAGCCCCACTAGCGGGGGGCACAGATACGCAGTATTTT
j_call: TRBJ2-2; v_call: TRBV28; d_call: TRBD2; clone_size: NA; cdr3_aa: CASQGAGGGTGELFF; cdr3_nt: TGTGCCAGCCAAGGAGCGGGAGGGGGCACCGGGGAGCTGTTTTTT
j_call: TRBJ2-7; v_call: TRBV11-2; d_call: TRBD2; clone_size: many; cdr3_aa: CASSSPGAGERNEQYF; cdr3_nt: TGTGCCAGCAGCTCCCCCGGGGCGGGAGAGAGGAACGAGCAGTACTTC
j_call: TRBJ1-1; v_call: TRBV28; d_call: NA; clone_size: few; cdr3_aa: CASSFPRARNTEAFF; cdr3_nt: TGTGCCAGCAGTTTTCCCCGGGCTAGGAACACTGAAGCTTTCTTT
j_call: TRBJ2-3; v_call: TRBV7-2; d_call: TRBD1; clone_size: NA; cdr3_aa: CASSQERGLSTDTQYF; cdr3_nt: TGTGCCAGCAGCCAAGAGAGGGGGCTGAGCACAGATACGCAGTATTTT
j_call: TRBJ2-1; v_call: TRBV5-1; d_call: TRBD1; clone_size: few; cdr3_aa: CASSPGQGDNEQFF; cdr3_nt: TGCGCCAGCAGCCCAGGACAGGGGGACAATGAGCAGTTCTTC
j_call: TRBJ1-5; v_call: TRBV13; d_call: TRBD1; clone_size: NA; cdr3_aa: CASSHTGQGNQPQHF; cdr3_nt: TGTGCCAGCAGCCACACCGGACAGGGCAATCAGCCCCAGCATTTT
j_call: TRBJ1-5; v_call: TRBV20-1; d_call: NA; clone_size: few; cdr3_aa: CSAHWGMSNQPQHF; cdr3_nt: TGCAGTGCCCACTGGGGGATGAGCAATCAGCCCCAGCATTTT
j_call: TRBJ2-1; v_call: TRBV7-2; d_call: TRBD1; clone_size: many; cdr3_aa: CASSGQGGYEQFF; cdr3_nt: TGTGCCAGCAGCGGACAGGGGGGGTATGAGCAGTTCTTC
j_call: TRBJ2-1; v_call: TRBV5-5; d_call: TRBD2; clone_size: NA; cdr3_aa: CASSHWTSGSNEQFF; cdr3_nt: TGTGCCAGCAGCCACTGGACTAGCGGGAGTAATGAGCAGTTCTTC
j_call: TRBJ2-4; v_call: TRBV7-9; d_call: NA; clone_size: NA; cdr3_aa: CASSLGSPGAKNIQYF; cdr3_nt: TGTGCCAGCAGCTTAGGTAGCCCCGGGGCCAAAAACATTCAGTACTTC
j_call: TRBJ2-1; v_call: TRBV5-5; d_call: NA; clone_size: NA; cdr3_aa: CASSPGTNRVQFF; cdr3_nt: TGTGCCAGCAGCCCCGGAACAAATCGGGTGCAGTTCTTC
j_call: TRBJ2-7; v_call: TRBV5-1; d_call: NA; clone_size: NA; cdr3_aa: CASRGLERYEQYF; cdr3_nt: TGCGCCAGCAGGGGGTTAGAGCGGTACGAGCAGTACTTC
j_call: TRBJ1-1; v_call: TRBV20-1; d_call: TRBD1; clone_size: many; cdr3_aa: CSAIPGQGAGTEAFF; cdr3_nt: TGCAGTGCTATCCCGGGACAGGGGGCGGGCACTGAAGCTTTCTTT
j_call: TRBJ2-1; v_call: TRBV7-8; d_call: TRBD2; clone_size: few; cdr3_aa: CASSSLWDAGRVGNEQFF; cdr3_nt: TGTGCCAGCAGCTCCCTATGGGACGCCGGGAGGGTAGGCAATGAGCAGTTCTTC
j_call: TRBJ1-1; v_call: TRBV10-2; d_call: NA; clone_size: NA; cdr3_aa: CASSEQLLNTEAFF; cdr3_nt: TGCGCCAGCAGTGAGCAGTTACTAAACACTGAAGCTTTCTTT
j_call: TRBJ2-1; v_call: TRBV13; d_call: TRBD1; clone_size: NA; cdr3_aa: CASSSFRDRHNEQFF; cdr3_nt: TGTGCCAGCAGTTCTTTCCGGGACAGGCACAATGAGCAGTTCTTC
j_call: TRBJ2-3; v_call: TRBV18; d_call: NA; clone_size: many; cdr3_aa: CASSPPGAQPDTQYF; cdr3_nt: TGTGCCAGCTCACCACCGGGGGCACAACCGGATACGCAGTATTTT
j_call: TRBJ2-3; v_call: TRBV6-4; d_call: TRBD2; clone_size: NA; cdr3_aa: CATAQTAGGTDTQYF; cdr3_nt: TGTGCCACCGCCCAGACAGCGGGAGGGACAGATACGCAGTATTTT
j_call: TRBJ2-5; v_call: TRBV27; d_call: NA; clone_size: few; cdr3_aa: CASSRVGKRETQYF; cdr3_nt: TGTGCCAGCAGTCGCGTCGGAAAAAGGGAGACCCAGTACTTC
j_call: TRBJ1-1; v_call: TRBV18; d_call: NA; clone_size: NA; cdr3_aa: CASSPLDRSAETFF; cdr3_nt: TGTGCCAGCTCACCCCTAGACAGGAGTGCTGAAACTTTCTTT
j_call: TRBJ2-1; v_call: TRBV12-3/TRBV12-4; d_call: TRBD2; clone_size: NA; cdr3_aa: CASSLSSGSLNEQFF; cdr3_nt: TGTGCCAGCAGTTTATCTAGCGGGAGTTTGAATGAGCAGTTCTTC
j_call: TRBJ2-4; v_call: TRBV18; d_call: TRBD1; clone_size: many; cdr3_aa: CASSKGAGGNIQYF; cdr3_nt: TGTGCCAGCTCAAAGGGGGCTGGCGGAAACATTCAGTACTTC
j_call: TRBJ2-7; v_call: TRBV5-6; d_call: TRBD2; clone_size: NA; cdr3_aa: CASSLGISGTYEQYF; cdr3_nt: TGTGCCAGCAGCTTGGGGATTAGCGGGACGTACGAGCAGTACTTC
j_call: TRBJ2-2; v_call: TRBV9; d_call: NA; clone_size: few; cdr3_aa: CASSVVGEGGELFF; cdr3_nt: TGTGCCAGCAGCGTAGTGGGCGAGGGCGGGGAGCTGTTTTTT
j_call: TRBJ1-5; v_call: TRBV2; d_call: NA; clone_size: few; cdr3_aa: CASSQTPTVYQPQHF; cdr3_nt: TGTGCCAGCAGCCAGACTCCGACAGTCTATCAGCCCCAGCATTTT
j_call: TRBJ2-7; v_call: TRBV29-1; d_call: TRBD1; clone_size: NA; cdr3_aa: CSVAGGAYEQYF; cdr3_nt: TGCAGCGTAGCAGGGGGCGCATACGAGCAGTACTTC
j_call: TRBJ2-2; v_call: TRBV19; d_call: TRBD1; clone_size: NA; cdr3_aa: CATEGGTGGMKTPGELFF; cdr3_nt: TGTGCCACTGAAGGTGGGACAGGGGGCATGAAGACACCCGGGGAGCTGTTTTTT
j_call: TRBJ2-3; v_call: TRBV29-1; d_call: NA; clone_size: few; cdr3_aa: CSVQGPYTDTQYF; cdr3_nt: TGCAGCGTCCAGGGGCCGTACACAGATACGCAGTATTTT
j_call: TRBJ1-5; v_call: TRBV5-1; d_call: NA; clone_size: few; cdr3_aa: CASSRREGWFNQPQHF; cdr3_nt: TGCGCCAGCAGCCGACGTGAGGGTTGGTTCAATCAGCCCCAGCATTTT
j_call: TRBJ2-7; v_call: TRBV28; d_call: NA; clone_size: many; cdr3_aa: CASSPGVPNEQYF; cdr3_nt: TGTGCCAGCAGCCCCGGGGTTCCCAACGAGCAGTACTTC
j_call: TRBJ2-3; v_call: TRBV11-2; d_call: NA; clone_size: NA; cdr3_aa: CASSQDGTGADTQYF; cdr3_nt: TGTGCCAGCAGCCAAGATGGAACAGGTGCAGATACGCAGTATTTT
j_call: TRBJ2-4; v_call: TRBV28; d_call: NA; clone_size: NA; cdr3_aa: CASSLGGSSKNIQYF; cdr3_nt: TGTGCCAGCAGTTTAGGGGGTTCGTCCAAAAACATTCAGTACTTC
j_call: TRBJ1-4; v_call: TRBV3-1; d_call: TRBD1; clone_size: few; cdr3_aa: CASSQWDRGIEGEKLFF; cdr3_nt: TGTGCCAGCAGCCAATGGGACAGGGGGATTGAGGGTGAAAAACTGTTTTTT
j_call: TRBJ2-3; v_call: TRBV9; d_call: NA; clone_size: few; cdr3_aa: CASSVGGVSADTQYF; cdr3_nt: TGTGCCAGCAGCGTAGGGGGGGTGTCTGCAGATACGCAGTATTTT
j_call: TRBJ2-3; v_call: TRBV4-2; d_call: TRBD2; clone_size: NA; cdr3_aa: CASSQGDLAGGPPLITDTQYF; cdr3_nt: TGTGCCAGCAGCCAAGGAGATTTAGCGGGAGGGCCGCCACTGATCACAGATACGCAGTATTTT
j_call: TRBJ2-7; v_call: TRBV29-1; d_call: NA; clone_size: NA; cdr3_aa: CSVESQGEQYF; cdr3_nt: TGCAGCGTTGAATCGCAGGGAGAGCAGTACTTC
j_call: TRBJ2-2; v_call: TRBV7-2; d_call: NA; clone_size: NA; cdr3_aa: CARGLYTGELFF; cdr3_nt: TGTGCCCGCGGACTCTACACCGGGGAGCTGTTTTTT
j_call: TRBJ2-1; v_call: TRBV5-1; d_call: NA; clone_size: NA; cdr3_aa: CASSLAEPSYNEQFF; cdr3_nt: TGCGCCAGCAGCTTGGCAGAGCCCTCCTACAATGAGCAGTTCTTC
j_call: TRBJ1-4; v_call: TRBV6-5; d_call: TRBD1; clone_size: NA; cdr3_aa: CASSWDRLNEKLFF; cdr3_nt: TGTGCCAGCAGTTGGGACAGGCTTAATGAAAAACTGTTTTTT
j_call: TRBJ1-2; v_call: TRBV14; d_call: NA; clone_size: NA; cdr3_aa: CASSQENSNPYAGGYTF; cdr3_nt: TGTGCCAGCAGCCAAGAGAACAGCAACCCATATGCGGGTGGCTACACCTTC
j_call: TRBJ1-4; v_call: TRBV6-1; d_call: NA; clone_size: NA; cdr3_aa: CASSWGEKLFF; cdr3_nt: TGTGCCAGCTCATGGGGTGAAAAACTGTTTTTT
j_call: TRBJ2-7; v_call: TRBV27; d_call: NA; clone_size: NA; cdr3_aa: CASRSQGILIYEQYF; cdr3_nt: TGTGCCAGCAGATCCCAGGGAATATTAATCTACGAGCAGTACTTC
j_call: TRBJ2-4; v_call: TRBV7-9; d_call: NA; clone_size: NA; cdr3_aa: CASSMIDRAGNIQYF; cdr3_nt: TGTGCCAGCAGCATGATCGACAGGGCGGGGAACATTCAGTACTTC
j_call: TRBJ2-5; v_call: TRBV7-2; d_call: TRBD2; clone_size: NA; cdr3_aa: CASSLSFGLAGAETQYF; cdr3_nt: TGTGCCAGCAGCTTAAGTTTTGGACTAGCGGGAGCAGAGACCCAGTACTTC
j_call: TRBJ2-2; v_call: TRBV19; d_call: TRBD2; clone_size: NA; cdr3_aa: CASSITSGRVGGELFF; cdr3_nt: TGTGCCAGTAGTATCACTAGCGGGAGAGTTGGCGGGGAGCTGTTTTTT
j_call: TRBJ2-2; v_call: TRBV7-9; d_call: NA; clone_size: NA; cdr3_aa: CASRGGSNLGTGELFF; cdr3_nt: TGTGCCAGCAGGGGGGGCTCAAACCTCGGCACCGGGGAGCTGTTTTTT
j_call: TRBJ2-1; v_call: TRBV7-9; d_call: NA; clone_size: NA; cdr3_aa: CASSSKGYRDNEQFF; cdr3_nt: TGTGCCAGCAGCTCTAAGGGTTACAGGGATAATGAGCAGTTCTTC
j_call: TRBJ2-1; v_call: TRBV27; d_call: TRBD2; clone_size: few; cdr3_aa: CASAYLAGGPDYNEQFF; cdr3_nt: TGTGCCAGCGCCTATCTAGCGGGAGGGCCAGATTACAATGAGCAGTTCTTC
j_call: TRBJ2-3; v_call: TRBV6-2/TRBV6-3; d_call: NA; clone_size: NA; cdr3_aa: CASSPLNRVFTDTQYF; cdr3_nt: TGTGCCAGCAGCCCTCTGAATCGGGTGTTCACAGATACGCAGTATTTT
j_call: TRBJ1-4; v_call: TRBV7-9; d_call: TRBD1; clone_size: few; cdr3_aa: CASSLGAGGEDNEKLFF; cdr3_nt: TGTGCCAGCAGCTTAGGTGCAGGGGGTGAGGATAATGAAAAACTGTTTTTT
j_call: TRBJ2-5; v_call: TRBV5-1; d_call: NA; clone_size: NA; cdr3_aa: CASSEHDQQETQYF; cdr3_nt: TGCGCCAGCAGCGAACACGACCAACAAGAGACCCAGTACTTC
j_call: TRBJ1-6; v_call: TRBV4-1; d_call: NA; clone_size: few; cdr3_aa: CASSQDPGSPLHF; cdr3_nt: TGCGCCAGCAGCCAAGACCCAGGGTCACCCCTCCACTTT